This passage covers 18 T cell receptor beta chains from one sample sequenced in a study of neurological immune-mediated disorders. Via MiXCR, TCRdb re-called the 5' RACE reads, giving one row per CDR3 protein. Here the sample spans about 39,000 distinct CDR3 sequences, about 7% being singletons. Sequencing was done on a sample of CD4+ T cells from blood. The origin of the receptors is a man in his fifties in good health.

This clonotype was found many times. V gene TRBV7-2 combines with J gene TRBJ2-3; 9 bases agree with TRBD1. Trimming took 4 bases from V and 2 from J; bases not matched to a gene: 13. This CDR3 contains 18 residues. Germline V lookup: CDR1 SGHTA, CDR2 FQGNSA. The chain's CDR3 is CASSSPRGTGRSTDTQYF. For the CDR3, the DNA is TGTGCCAGCAGCTCCCCCCGTGGGACAGGGAGATCCACAGATACGCAGTATTTT.

At least ten counts were recorded for this clonotype. This sequence joins TRBV3-1 and TRBJ1-2; D gene unclear. Trimming shortened V by 0 bases and J by 8 bases, and 10 bases separated the two germline ends. CDR3 length: 13 amino acids. The germline V gene has CDR1 LGHDT and CDR2 YNNKEL (reference sequence). The CDR3 DNA reads as TGTGCCAGCAGCCAAGATCCCTGGGGAGGCTACACCTTC. This sequence encodes CASSQDPWGGYTF.

The table lists this clonotype with many counts. As DNA, the CDR3 is TGTGCCAGCAGCTTAATTCCCCCAGCGGGAAAGGGGGAGCTGTTTTTT. This sequence encodes CASSLIPPAGKGELFF. The chain combines TRBV7-3 with TRBJ2-2; TRBD2 matches at 7 bases. Germline V gene lookup returns CDR1 SGHTA and CDR2 FQGTGA. Losses at the gene ends were 1 base for V and 8 bases for J; bases not matched to a gene: 10. The CDR3 extends over 16 amino acids. Looking up the rest from reference TRBV7-3 and TRBJ2-2 gives the full variable domain: GAGVSQTPSNKVTEKGKYVELRCDPISGHTALYWYRQSLGQGPEFLIYFQGTGAADDSGLPNDRFFAVRPEGSVSTLKIQRTERGDSAVYLCASSLIPPAGKGELFFGEGSRLTVL.

This clonotype was counted ten times or more. This chain connects TRBV28 to TRBJ1-6; TRBD1 aligns across 7 bases. CDR3 length: 15 residues. The V gene end was trimmed by 5 bases and the J gene end by 3 bases; junction bases not matched to a gene: 4. Per germline, CDR1 MDHEN and CDR2 SYDVKM. The CDR3 bases are TGTGCCAGCAGTGACCGGACAGGCTATAATTCACCCCTCCACTTT. Its protein is CASSDRTGYNSPLHF.

The table lists this clonotype with a few counts. The V gene is TRBV7-2, the J gene TRBJ2-7; TRBD1 is a possible D gene (7 bases). The V end was cut by 5 bases, the J end by 0 bases, with 14 bases between. The CDR3 runs to 15 residues. CDR1 is SGHTA and CDR2 is FQGNSA in the germline V gene. The CDR3 DNA is TGTGCCAGCAGCCTTGGAGGGGGCCTCTCCTACGAGCAGTACTTC. Protein product: CASSLGGGLSYEQYF.

This clonotype was found many times. V and J are TRBV5-1 and TRBJ2-6, with TRBD1 identical over 8 bases. The germline gives CDR1 SGHRS, CDR2 YFSETQ. Trimming at V came to 0 bases and at J to 3 bases, leaving 2 bases not matched to a gene. The CDR3 has 16 residues. The CDR3 DNA follows: TGCGCCAGCAGCTTGGCGACAGGGGATGGGGCCAACGTCCTGACTTTC. It yields the protein CASSLATGDGANVLTF.

This clonotype appeared many times. V usage is TRBV7-2 and J usage is TRBJ2-5, with 8 positions matching TRBD1. J lost 2 bases, V lost 3 bases, and 8 bases had no gene match. Per germline, CDR1 SGHTA and CDR2 FQGNSA. The CDR3 runs 16 residues. The DNA of the CDR3 is TGTGCCAGCAGCTTGCGGACAGGGAGGTGGCAAGAGACCCAGTACTTC. The encoded protein is CASSLRTGRWQETQYF.

This clonotype was counted many times. The J gene is TRBJ2-3, the V gene TRBV5-6; a possible D gene is TRBD1 (5 bases). Germline V gene sequence: CDR1 SGHDT, CDR2 YYEEEE. Trimming took 0 bases from V and 8 from J, leaving 7 bases between them. The CDR3 extends over 12 amino acids. The CDR3 DNA reads TGTGCCAGCAGCTTGGCCCAGGGTACGCAGTATTTT. Encoded protein: CASSLAQGTQYF.

This clonotype was seen repeatedly, ten times or more. The genes are TRBV9 and TRBJ2-7; TRBD1 matches 9 bases. There are 15 residues in the CDR3. CDR1 is SGDLS, CDR2 YYNGEE, per germline. The V segment lost 4 bases and the J segment 3 bases; nucleotides outside the gene matches: 8. This CDR3 reads CASSPHGTGFYEQYF. The DNA of the CDR3 is TGTGCCAGCAGCCCTCACGGGACAGGGTTCTACGAGCAGTACTTC.

This clonotype was detected many times. V and J are TRBV7-2 and TRBJ1-2, with D unresolved. Trimming removed 0 bases from V and 2 bases from J, with 13 bases in between. This CDR3 comprises 16 residues. Germline V lookup: CDR1 SGHTA, CDR2 FQGNSA. The CDR3 loop reads CASSLAPGGSNYGYTF. CDR3 bases: TGTGCCAGCAGCTTAGCCCCTGGCGGGTCGAACTATGGCTACACCTTC.

Ten or more counts support this clonotype. The chain has TRBV7-2 and TRBJ2-7; tentatively, D is TRBD2 (5 bases). Germline lookup yields CDR1 SGHTA and CDR2 FQGNSA. The CDR3 sequence is 12 residues long. Trimming took off 8 bases at V and 5 bases at J, with 13 bases between the two ends. The CDR3 loop reads CASGWRTHEQYF. The DNA of the CDR3 is TGTGCCAGCGGTTGGAGGACCCACGAGCAGTACTTC. Together with reference TRBV7-2 and TRBJ2-7, the CDR3 gives the full variable domain: GAGVSQSPSNKVTEKGKDVELRCDPISGHTALYWYRQSLGQGLEFLIYFQGNSAPDKSGLPSDRFSAERTGGSVSTLTIQRTQQEDSAVYLCASGWRTHEQYFGPGTRLTVT.

This clonotype was counted ten times or more. The CDR3 loop is CASRASEAGEQFF. The CDR3 DNA follows: TGCGCCAGCAGAGCCTCGGAAGCCGGTGAGCAGTTCTTC. The chain combines TRBV4-3 with TRBJ2-1; no definite D call. This CDR3 has 13 residues. Deletions cut 6 bases from V and 9 bases from J, with 15 bases between. Germline V CDR1 and CDR2: LGHNA, YSLEER.

This clonotype was counted at least ten times. The genes are TRBV25-1 and TRBJ1-1, with 10 bases aligning to TRBD1. The CDR3 spans 12 residues. Germline CDR1 is MGHDK and CDR2 is SYGVNS. V shed 5 bases, J shed 11 bases, and the junction held 5 bases outside the gene matches. CDR3 nucleotides: TGTGCCAGCAGTAGTGTGGGACAGGGGGCTTTCTTT. Its protein is CASSSVGQGAFF. Based on the CDR3 plus reference TRBV25-1 and TRBJ1-1, the full variable domain is EADIYQTPRYLVIGTGKKITLECSQTMGHDKMYWYQQDPGMELHLIHYSYGVNSTEKGDLSSESTVSRIRTEHFPLTLESARPSHTSQYLCASSSVGQGAFFGQGTRLTVV.

The V and J genes are TRBV7-2 and TRBJ2-7; 7 bases fit TRBD1. This CDR3 has 15 residues. CDR1 SGHTA and CDR2 FQGNSA come from the germline V gene. After removal of 2 bases from V and 2 bases from J, the junction contained 6 bases not matched to a gene. DNA for the CDR3: TGTGCCAGCAGCTTAAGGACAGGTCCAACCTACGAGCAGTACTTC. This codes for CASSLRTGPTYEQYF.

This clonotype was detected many times. The chain couples TRBV6-5 to TRBJ2-5; D gene unclear. V shed 2 bases and J shed 2 bases, with 9 bases lying between them. The CDR3 covers 14 residues. Germline values: CDR1 MNHEY, CDR2 SVGAGI. The CDR3 nucleotides are TGTGCCAGCAGTTACGCCCCCACGCAAGAGACCCAGTACTTC. This encodes CASSYAPTQETQYF.

The V gene is TRBV2, the J gene TRBJ2-2; 10 bases fit TRBD2. The J segment lost 3 bases and the V segment lost 4 bases, leaving 5 bases of the junction unmatched. The CDR3 runs 16 residues. The germline gives CDR1 SNHLY, CDR2 FYNNEI. CDR3 region: CASSVISGRDTGELFF. The DNA of the CDR3 is TGTGCCAGCAGTGTAATAAGCGGGAGGGACACCGGGGAGCTGTTTTTT.

This clonotype was observed at least ten times. The J gene is TRBJ1-5, the V gene TRBV29-1; D is unclear. Germline V gives CDR1 SQVTM, CDR2 ANQGSEA. V dropped 4 bases and J dropped 1 base, with 8 bases sitting between them. The CDR3 consists of 13 residues. In DNA, the CDR3 is TGCAGCGTTGGGTATCAGAGCAATCAGCCCCAGCATTTT. It encodes CSVGYQSNQPQHF.

This clonotype was recorded at least ten times. The rearrangement links TRBV5-1 to TRBJ1-2; no clear D. V was shortened by 0 bases and J by 4 bases, with 13 bases between the two germline ends. Germline V gene lookup returns CDR1 SGHRS and CDR2 YFSETQ. This CDR3 contains 15 residues. The CDR3 DNA follows: TGCGCCAGCAGCTTGGGGAGTAGTCGTAGCTATGGCTACACCTTC. This encodes CASSLGSSRSYGYTF.